A single sample gave rise to the 2 T cell receptor beta chains below, sequenced in a study of T cell responses to AZD1222 COVID-19 vaccine. Here immunoSEQ multiplex PCR was the method, and the copy in TCRdb shows in-frame clones only, minus some. Altogether 150,000 to 200,000 clones are present, 70% to 90% being singletons, with the ten largest covering more than 9%. The sample here was peripheral blood, taken 28 days after the second AZD1222 dose. These receptors originate from an adult who received the AZD1222 COVID-19 vaccine.

V usage is TRBV6-5 and J usage is TRBJ2-1; TRBD2 matches at 8 bases. The ends lost 6 bases at V and 7 bases at J; junction bases unmatched: 5. The germline CDR1 and CDR2 sequences are MNHEY and SVGAGI. The CDR3 is 13 residues long. The CDR3 here is CASRPGGANEQFF. CDR3 sequence (DNA): TGTGCCAGCAGACCCGGGGGGGCAAATGAGCAGTTCTTC.

This chain connects TRBV18 to TRBJ1-4, with TRBD1 identical over 7 bases. Trimming cost V 5 bases and J 3 bases; bases outside gene matches: 6. Per the germline V gene, CDR1 is KGHSH and CDR2 is LQKENI. CDR3 length equals 15 residues. CDR3 DNA sequence: TGTGCCAGCTCAGGCGGGACAGCCTCTAATGAAAAACTGTTTTTT. Its translation is CASSGGTASNEKLFF.